This section outlines one TCR beta chain sequence together with its context. The sample is drawn from a study of blood T cell repertoires in COVID-19. At the level of the study: The samples span acute and convalescent COVID-19 from the United States, Italy and Spain. Nucleic acid was either cDNA or gDNA, and it came from T cells, B-cell-depleted T cells, or PBMCs.

Trimming took off 2 bases at V and 4 bases at J, with 12 bases between the two ends. The length of the CDR3 is 15 residues. CDR1 LNHNV and CDR2 YYDKDF come from the germline V gene (reference sequence). Per the original data handling: The assay estimated nucleated cells by amplifying reference gene primers. Data came from immunoSEQ multiplex PCR; TCRdb stores just in-frame clones and leaves some out. D and trimming come from the DNA, and the V and J calls and clone size come from that table. The profile shows 85,000 to 90,000 clones, around 80% of them singletons. This clonotype originated in a woman older than 75 with active or convalescent COVID-19. The genes are TRBV15 and TRBJ1-5, with a possible D match to TRBD1 (6 bases). The sequencing input was peripheral blood. The CDR3 DNA follows: TGTGCCACCAGCAGACCGGACAGTCCAAATCAGCCCCAGCATTTT. Residues: CATSRPDSPNQPQHF.